These T cell receptor beta chains were read from a single sample in a study of T cell repertoires in cytomegalovirus infection. TCRdb re-called the reads through MiXCR, storing one row per CDR3 protein. The table lists 76,000 or so distinct CDR3 sequences, 3.7% of them singletons. What was sequenced was PBMCs. The receptors here all came from a human donor in good health (CMV status not recorded). Some clones in this sample may be carry-over from other donors' samples. CDR3s include the opening cysteine and the closing phenylalanine or tryptophan. D genes are given only for firm matches. Not all rows give a size; the values are once, few, many and, for expanded clones, a class.

V gene: TRBV20-1
clone size: NA
D gene: TRBD1
J gene: TRBJ1-1
CDR3 DNA: TGCAGTGTTAGGGACAGGGTGGTGAACACTGAAGATTTCTTT
CDR3 protein: CSVRDRVVNTEDFF

V gene: TRBV7-2
clone size: many
D gene: TRBD1
J gene: TRBJ2-7
CDR3 DNA: TGTGCCAGCAGCTCGGACAGGTTCTCCTACGAGCAGTACTTC
CDR3 protein: CASSSDRFSYEQYF

V gene: TRBV12-3/TRBV12-4
clone size: many
D gene: NA
J gene: TRBJ1-2
CDR3 DNA: TGTGCCAGCAGCCGGCCAGCGAACTATGGCTACACCTTC
CDR3 protein: CASSRPANYGYTF

V gene: TRBV3-1
clone size: NA
D gene: NA
J gene: TRBJ1-1
CDR3 DNA: TGTGCCAGCCAGAGGGAAACCGACACTGAAGCTTTCTTT
CDR3 protein: CASQRETDTEAFF

V gene: TRBV7-3
clone size: many
D gene: NA
J gene: TRBJ2-1
CDR3 DNA: TGTGCCAGCAGCTTAAGGGCCCGAGACAATGAGCAGTTCTTC
CDR3 protein: CASSLRARDNEQFF

V gene: TRBV12-3/TRBV12-4
clone size: many
D gene: NA
J gene: TRBJ1-3
CDR3 DNA: TGTGCCAGCAGTTCCGTTTGGTCTGGAAACACCATATATTTT
CDR3 protein: CASSSVWSGNTIYF

V gene: TRBV20-1
clone size: many
D gene: TRBD2
J gene: TRBJ2-5
CDR3 DNA: TGCAGTGCTCTCCCAGTGAGCGGGGAGGGGGAGACCCAGTACTTC
CDR3 protein: CSALPVSGEGETQYF

V gene: TRBV2
clone size: few
D gene: TRBD1
J gene: TRBJ2-2
CDR3 DNA: TGTGCCAGCAGTGACTTCCAGGGGGCATCCGGGGAGCTGTTTTTT
CDR3 protein: CASSDFQGASGELFF

V gene: TRBV11-1
clone size: many
D gene: TRBD2
J gene: TRBJ2-5
CDR3 DNA: TGTGCCAGCAGCTCAAGGCGGGGGTTTAGGGAGACCCAGTACTTC
CDR3 protein: CASSSRRGFRETQYF

V gene: TRBV6-5
clone size: many
D gene: TRBD2
J gene: TRBJ2-1
CDR3 DNA: TGTGCCAGCAGTTACTCGGGCGGGGGGGCGCGGAATGAGCAGTTCTTC
CDR3 protein: CASSYSGGGARNEQFF

V gene: TRBV2
clone size: many
D gene: NA
J gene: TRBJ2-4
CDR3 DNA: TGTGCCAGCAGTGATTCGGCTTTAGCCAAAAACATTCAGTACTTC
CDR3 protein: CASSDSALAKNIQYF

V gene: TRBV7-2
clone size: many
D gene: NA
J gene: TRBJ2-7
CDR3 DNA: TGTGCCAGCAGCCGGGCCAGAATAGGGCAGTACTTC
CDR3 protein: CASSRARIGQYF

V gene: TRBV19
clone size: many
D gene: NA
J gene: TRBJ1-2
CDR3 DNA: TGTGCCAGTAGCGGGAGTCCTTATGGCTACACCTTC
CDR3 protein: CASSGSPYGYTF

V gene: TRBV18
clone size: many
D gene: NA
J gene: TRBJ1-6
CDR3 DNA: TGTGCCAGCTCACCACAGGGGTCCAATTCACCCCTCCACTTT
CDR3 protein: CASSPQGSNSPLHF

V gene: TRBV7-6
clone size: many
D gene: TRBD2
J gene: TRBJ2-6
CDR3 DNA: TGTGCCAGCAGCCTTTCTAGCGGGGGACTGGCTGGGGCCAACGTCCTGACTTTC
CDR3 protein: CASSLSSGGLAGANVLTF

V gene: TRBV24-1
clone size: many
D gene: NA
J gene: TRBJ1-6
CDR3 DNA: TGTGCCACCAGTGAGGGGGCGACATCACCCCTCCACTTT
CDR3 protein: CATSEGATSPLHF

V gene: TRBV7-3
clone size: many
D gene: TRBD1
J gene: TRBJ2-1
CDR3 DNA: TGTGCCAGCAGCCTGACCCGGACAGGGTCAGATGAGCAGTTCTTC
CDR3 protein: CASSLTRTGSDEQFF

V gene: TRBV7-9
clone size: medium-sized
D gene: TRBD1
J gene: TRBJ2-7
CDR3 DNA: TGTGCCAGCAGCGATCGTGCCGGGACAGGGCCCCACGAGCAGTACTTC
CDR3 protein: CASSDRAGTGPHEQYF

V gene: TRBV28
clone size: many
D gene: NA
J gene: TRBJ2-7
CDR3 DNA: TGTGCCAGCAGTGAAGAGGTGGGAGGATCCTACGAGCAGTACTTC
CDR3 protein: CASSEEVGGSYEQYF

V gene: TRBV7-2
clone size: many
D gene: TRBD1
J gene: TRBJ2-7
CDR3 DNA: TGTGCCAGCAGCTCCACCAGGGGGCGAGCTTTCTTC
CDR3 protein: CASSSTRGRAFF

V gene: TRBV29-1
clone size: many
D gene: NA
J gene: TRBJ1-1
CDR3 DNA: TGCAGCGTGCGCCGGGACAACATGAACACTGAAGCTTTCTTT
CDR3 protein: CSVRRDNMNTEAFF

V gene: TRBV12-3/TRBV12-4
clone size: many
D gene: TRBD1
J gene: TRBJ1-2
CDR3 DNA: TGTGCCAGCAGTTTGTCAGGGGGCAGGAGTGGCTACACCTTC
CDR3 protein: CASSLSGGRSGYTF

V gene: TRBV12-3/TRBV12-4
clone size: many
D gene: NA
J gene: TRBJ1-1
CDR3 DNA: TGTGCCAGCAGTCCCCAGAGGGGGATCACTGAAGCTTTCTTT
CDR3 protein: CASSPQRGITEAFF

V gene: TRBV27
clone size: many
D gene: NA
J gene: TRBJ1-6
CDR3 DNA: TGTGCCAGCAGGAACTATACTTCACCCCTCCACTTT
CDR3 protein: CASRNYTSPLHF

V gene: TRBV12-3/TRBV12-4
clone size: many
D gene: NA
J gene: TRBJ2-3
CDR3 DNA: TGTGCCAGCAGCCCTGATAGTGGACACCACACAGATACGCAGTATTTT
CDR3 protein: CASSPDSGHHTDTQYF

V gene: TRBV7-2
clone size: many
D gene: TRBD2
J gene: TRBJ2-3
CDR3 DNA: TGTGCCAGCAGCTTAGTGAGTCGGGCTAGCGGGGGAGATACGCAGTATTTT
CDR3 protein: CASSLVSRASGGDTQYF

V gene: TRBV15
clone size: many
D gene: NA
J gene: TRBJ2-6
CDR3 DNA: TGTGCCACCAGCAGAGGCGGGGCGGCCAACGTCCTGACTTTC
CDR3 protein: CATSRGGAANVLTF

V gene: TRBV6-2/TRBV6-3
clone size: many
D gene: NA
J gene: TRBJ1-5
CDR3 DNA: TGTGCCAGCAGTTACAGGGGAGGGAATCAGCCCCAGCATTTT
CDR3 protein: CASSYRGGNQPQHF

V gene: TRBV28
clone size: many
D gene: TRBD1
J gene: TRBJ1-6
CDR3 DNA: TGTGCCAGCAGACCGAGACAGGGGGCTTCACCCCTCCACTTT
CDR3 protein: CASRPRQGASPLHF

V gene: TRBV24-1
clone size: many
D gene: TRBD1
J gene: TRBJ2-5
CDR3 DNA: TGTGCCACCAGTGATCCCAGGGGGAGCCAAGAGACCCAGTACTTC
CDR3 protein: CATSDPRGSQETQYF

V gene: TRBV5-1
clone size: many
D gene: NA
J gene: TRBJ1-2
CDR3 DNA: TGCGCCAGCAGTGAAACCGGGGCGAGCTATGGCTACACCTTC
CDR3 protein: CASSETGASYGYTF

V gene: TRBV7-8
clone size: many
D gene: NA
J gene: TRBJ1-2
CDR3 DNA: TGTGCCAGCAGCCGGGCGGAGACAGCGTATGGCTACACCTTC
CDR3 protein: CASSRAETAYGYTF

V gene: TRBV7-2
clone size: many
D gene: TRBD2
J gene: TRBJ2-3
CDR3 DNA: TGTGCCAGCAGCTACGGGCGGAGTAGCGGGGGGCGGATGGACCGTGCTACGCAGTATTTT
CDR3 protein: CASSYGRSSGGRMDRATQYF

V gene: TRBV6-6
clone size: NA
D gene: NA
J gene: TRBJ2-6
CDR3 DNA: TGTGCCACCAAATCTGGGGCCAACGTCCTGACTTTC
CDR3 protein: CATKSGANVLTF

V gene: TRBV7-2
clone size: many
D gene: NA
J gene: TRBJ1-6
CDR3 DNA: TGTGCCAGCAGCCCGTCCGGGATGGGGTCACCCCTCCACTTT
CDR3 protein: CASSPSGMGSPLHF

V gene: TRBV19
clone size: many
D gene: NA
J gene: TRBJ1-2
CDR3 DNA: TGTGCCAGTAGTATCCTCGGACAGTACTATGGCTACACCTTC
CDR3 protein: CASSILGQYYGYTF

V gene: TRBV7-2
clone size: many
D gene: NA
J gene: TRBJ2-7
CDR3 DNA: TGTGCCAGCAGCTTAGAATCCTTAGCTACCGAGCAGTACTTC
CDR3 protein: CASSLESLATEQYF

V gene: TRBV11-2
clone size: many
D gene: TRBD2
J gene: TRBJ2-7
CDR3 DNA: TGTGCCAGCAGCTTAGTTAGCGGGGGCCCATCCTACGAGCAGTACTTC
CDR3 protein: CASSLVSGGPSYEQYF

V gene: TRBV6-1
clone size: many
D gene: NA
J gene: TRBJ1-5
CDR3 DNA: TGTGCCAGCAGTGATCATCAGCCCCAGCATTTT
CDR3 protein: CASSDHQPQHF

V gene: TRBV7-9
clone size: many
D gene: TRBD1
J gene: TRBJ1-2
CDR3 DNA: TGTGCCAGCAGCTCCGGGACAGGGAACTATGGCTACACCTTC
CDR3 protein: CASSSGTGNYGYTF

V gene: TRBV7-2
clone size: many
D gene: NA
J gene: TRBJ2-1
CDR3 DNA: TGTGCCAGCATCCCACAAAGGGCTAGCCGATACAATGAGCAGTTCTTC
CDR3 protein: CASIPQRASRYNEQFF

V gene: TRBV7-9
clone size: many
D gene: NA
J gene: TRBJ2-6
CDR3 DNA: TGTGCCAGCAGCTTAATCGTTTGGCAGGGGAATCCTGGGGCCAACGTCCTGACTTTC
CDR3 protein: CASSLIVWQGNPGANVLTF

V gene: TRBV20-1
clone size: many
D gene: TRBD2
J gene: TRBJ2-7
CDR3 DNA: TGCAGTGCTAGCTCGACTAGCGGGGGAGACTACGAGCAGTACTTC
CDR3 protein: CSASSTSGGDYEQYF

V gene: TRBV28
clone size: many
D gene: NA
J gene: TRBJ2-1
CDR3 DNA: TGTGCCAGCAGTCTTACCGGGCCGGTGGGCAACAATGAGCAGTTCTTC
CDR3 protein: CASSLTGPVGNNEQFF

V gene: TRBV7-9
clone size: many
D gene: NA
J gene: TRBJ2-2
CDR3 DNA: TGTGCCAGCAGCAGAGACAAGGGGGAGCTGTTTTTT
CDR3 protein: CASSRDKGELFF

V gene: TRBV23-1
clone size: many
D gene: NA
J gene: TRBJ1-5
CDR3 DNA: TGCGCCAGCAGTCACGGCTCCTTAGCAGGCAATCAGCCCCAGCATTTT
CDR3 protein: CASSHGSLAGNQPQHF

V gene: TRBV7-2
clone size: many
D gene: NA
J gene: TRBJ2-3
CDR3 DNA: TGTGCCAGCAGCCCGTTTGAGGGGCTCGCAGATACGCAGTATTTT
CDR3 protein: CASSPFEGLADTQYF

V gene: TRBV5-1
clone size: many
D gene: NA
J gene: TRBJ1-1
CDR3 DNA: TGCGCCACCGATAAGACCGCTCCAAACACTGAAGCTTTCTTT
CDR3 protein: CATDKTAPNTEAFF

V gene: TRBV15
clone size: many
D gene: NA
J gene: TRBJ1-2
CDR3 DNA: TGTGCCACCAGCAGAGACGGGGACTATGGCTACACCTTC
CDR3 protein: CATSRDGDYGYTF

V gene: TRBV6-5
clone size: many
D gene: NA
J gene: TRBJ2-1
CDR3 DNA: TGTGCCAGCAGTTTGCAGGTGAATCAGTACAATGAGCAGTTCTTC
CDR3 protein: CASSLQVNQYNEQFF

V gene: TRBV28
clone size: many
D gene: NA
J gene: TRBJ1-4
CDR3 DNA: TGTGCCAGCAGGACAGCGGCTGAAAAACTGTTTTTT
CDR3 protein: CASRTAAEKLFF

V gene: TRBV19
clone size: many
D gene: NA
J gene: TRBJ2-3
CDR3 DNA: TGTGCCAGTTCGCGGGGAAAAGGACAGGGCACAGATACGCAGTATTTT
CDR3 protein: CASSRGKGQGTDTQYF

V gene: TRBV5-6
clone size: many
D gene: NA
J gene: TRBJ2-7
CDR3 DNA: TGTGCCAGCAGCTGGACAGACGAGCAGTACTTC
CDR3 protein: CASSWTDEQYF

V gene: TRBV28
clone size: many
D gene: NA
J gene: TRBJ1-3
CDR3 DNA: TGTGCCAGCAGTTTATTGGTTTCTGGAAACACCATATATTTT
CDR3 protein: CASSLLVSGNTIYF

V gene: TRBV20-1
clone size: many
D gene: TRBD1
J gene: TRBJ1-5
CDR3 DNA: TGCAGTGCTAAGCGCCGGACAGGGATGTATCAGCCCCAGCATTTT
CDR3 protein: CSAKRRTGMYQPQHF

V gene: TRBV10-3
clone size: many
D gene: NA
J gene: TRBJ1-5
CDR3 DNA: TGTGCCATCAGTGATTTGGGGCAGCCCCAGCATTTT
CDR3 protein: CAISDLGQPQHF

V gene: TRBV5-4
clone size: many
D gene: NA
J gene: TRBJ1-1
CDR3 DNA: TGTGCCAGCAGCTTGGACAGGTTGGGCACTGAAGCTTTCTTT
CDR3 protein: CASSLDRLGTEAFF